This T cell receptor beta chain is from a study of blood T cell repertoires in COVID-19. Background on the study: The analysed material was cDNA or gDNA that came from T cells, B-cell-depleted T cells, or PBMCs.

The CDR3 is made up of 17 amino acids. Germline V CDR1 and CDR2: SGHKS, YYEKEE (reference sequence). V dropped 4 bases and J dropped 4 bases, with 21 bases sitting between them. Authors' analysis steps: Reference gene primer amplification yielded estimated nucleated cell counts. Clones were sequenced by immunoSEQ multiplex PCR, and TCRdb holds only the in-frame ones, with some missing. V and J calls and clone size come straight from that table; D and trimming were deduced from the DNA. The table includes about 170,000 clones, about 83% detected once. This TCR was sampled from a man in his forties who had recovered from COVID-19. The chain employs TRBV5-5 and TRBJ1-3, with a weak D call TRBD1 (5 bases). Sequencing input: peripheral blood. The CDR3 spells CASSANWPGGSGNTIYF. The CDR3 bases are TGTGCCAGCAGCGCGAACTGGCCTGGGGGGTCAGGAAACACCATATATTTT.